The present T cell receptor beta chain was sequenced within a study of T cell responses to AZD1222 COVID-19 vaccine (dated by TCRdb to about 2021). Turning to the overall study: Because spike-specific TCR depth and breadth did not differ between the two schedules, AZD1222 recipients who got a second dose at roughly 4 weeks were pooled with those who got a second dose at roughly 12 weeks. TCR sequencing covered 233 trial participants: 200 to 220 given two doses of AZD1222 and about 26 given two doses of MenACWY control vaccine. Trial participants were enrolled into age subgroups of 18-55, 56-69 and 70-plus years, which contained around 150, 28 and 57 TCR-sequenced participants, respectively.

The time point label for this specimen denotes: baseline before first vaccination. Vaccinee samples were obtained from the UK trials COV001 and COV002, which included a single-blind randomized controlled phase 2/3 trial of AZD1222 (ChAdOx1 nCoV-19) in healthy adults. Trial participant PBMC samples were collected at day 0 and day 28 after the second dose for TCRbeta chain sequencing. As regards this clone: It lacks a known antigen. No base quality values were provided; no much bigger clone lies one nucleotide off.

The CDR3 regions of human TCRbeta chains were subjected to immunosequencing. Processing in the source paper ran as follows. TCRs in the repertoires were matched against a reference library of SARS-CoV-2-specific TCRs that had been generated with the MIRA antigen-specificity platform. Breadth meant the fraction of unique TCRs that were SARS-CoV-2-associated, whereas depth meant the fraction of total T cells that were SARS-CoV-2-associated. Each spike-specific TCR was assigned to its reactive spike region and to a CD4 or CD8 class using the MIRA data. Log10-transformed breadth and depth values were compared by one-way ANOVA with Sidak's multiple comparisons tests. TCRdb re-hosts the immuneACCESS table, in-frame sequences only. Its copies lack some clones; in the studies checked, an unresolved V gene accounts for under half of them, and the cause for the rest is not known. Clone size and V and J calls were adopted from that table, with D and trimming inferred from the DNA. The sample table records over 100,000 clones; 70% to 90% of these occur just once. 12% of the sample is taken by the ten largest.

The germline V gene provides CDR1 SGHVS and CDR2 FNYEAQ. The trim is 4 bases for V and 1 base for J, with a gap of 7 bases between the germline ends. Spanning cysteine to phenylalanine, the CDR3 consists of 13 amino acids. The only DNA kept is the CDR3, 39 bases in frame from the first base. What the work shows at the level of the full study, not this receptor alone: The 56-69-year group was small, and its depth increase did not reach significance, likely because of low power. Because no day 14 peak-response samples were available, the repertoires could be characterized only after the peak T cell response. Most participants were white British and females outnumbered males, and the authors suggested that clonal diversity may have been underestimated. CD4 TCRs associated with the vaccine covered the entire spike protein, and the dominant responses were in regions 160-218 and 743-854. Conclusions about previously exposed vaccinees were limited because only a handful of AZD1222 recipients were SARS-CoV-2 seropositive at baseline. After two AZD1222 doses, both the breadth and the depth of spike-specific TCRs were significantly higher than at day 0 and than in MenACWY recipients. Reportedly, almost half of the unique spike-specific TCRs recognized epitopes lying outside the regions that are mutated in the B.1.351 and B.1.1.7 variants.

The rearranged chain carries TRBV7-6 and TRBJ2-5, with the D gene too uncertain to name. The source was peripheral blood, collected on day 0 of AZD1222 vaccination. The sequence came from an adult in good health. In nucleotide form, the sequence is TGTGCCAGCAGCTCAACAGCCCAAGAGACCCAGTACTTC. Translated, this is CASSSTAQETQYF.